These T cell receptor beta chains were read from a single sample in a study of blood T cell repertoires in COVID-19. TCRdb keeps only in-frame clones here, not all; method: immunoSEQ multiplex PCR. This table holds over 150,000 clones, about 86% found once. The sequenced sample consisted of peripheral blood. The receptor set was obtained from a man between 50 and 59 years old with active or convalescent COVID-19. Both conserved end residues are part of each CDR3. The D gene is left open where the match is weak. Clone size, where shown, is once, few, many, or a class for clones that have expanded.

j_call | clone_size | d_call | v_call | cdr3_nt | cdr3_aa
TRBJ1-3 | NA | NA | TRBV7-9 | TGTGCCAGCAGCCTTAGTATTTCTGGAAACACCATATATTTT | CASSLSISGNTIYF
TRBJ2-5 | NA | NA | TRBV10-3 | TGTGCCATCAGAAAGTCAAATAGCCAAGAGACCCAGTACTTC | CAIRKSNSQETQYF
TRBJ2-5 | NA | NA | TRBV5-1 | TGCGCCAGCAGCTTGGTGGCAGGGAAAGAGACCCAGTACTTC | CASSLVAGKETQYF
TRBJ2-5 | NA | NA | TRBV7-2 | TGTGCCAGCAGGTCGACAGTCCAAGGGATTGAGACCCAGTACTTC | CASRSTVQGIETQYF
TRBJ2-1 | NA | NA | TRBV3-1/TRBV3-2 | TGTGCCAGCAGCGTCCGGGGTGACAATGAGCAGTTCTTC | CASSVRGDNEQFF
TRBJ1-3 | NA | NA | TRBV10-3 | TGTGCCCTTCGTGGCAGTGGAAACACCATATATTTT | CALRGSGNTIYF
TRBJ2-1 | NA | NA | TRBV18 | TGTGCCAGCTCACCACGTGAGCAGGGCAATGAGCAGTTCTTC | CASSPREQGNEQFF
TRBJ1-4 | few | NA | TRBV30 | TGTGCTCGGGCTGGAGGGAATGAAAAACTGTTTTTT | CARAGGNEKLFF
TRBJ1-4 | NA | TRBD1 | TRBV6-5 | TGTGCCAGCAGTCAACAGGGGGCGAATGAAAAACTGTTTTTT | CASSQQGANEKLFF
TRBJ1-6 | NA | TRBD1 | TRBV25-1 | TGTGCCAGCAGTGAATCCGGGACAGGGAATTCACCCCTCCACTTT | CASSESGTGNSPLHF
TRBJ2-7 | NA | NA | TRBV30 | TGTGCCTGGAGTTTCCCCGGAGACCTCTACGAGCAGTACTTC | CAWSFPGDLYEQYF
TRBJ1-6 | once | TRBD1 | TRBV3-1/TRBV3-2 | TGTGCCAGCAGCCTTGGACAGGGGAATTCACCCCTCCACTTT | CASSLGQGNSPLHF
TRBJ1-1 | NA | NA | TRBV6-2/TRBV6-3 | TGTGCCAGCAGTTCTATATTCAGGAGGAGTAGGAACACTGAAGCTTTCTTT | CASSSIFRRSRNTEAFF
TRBJ1-1 | NA | NA | TRBV6-5 | TGTGCCAGCAGCCCACGCCCGACAGTAGACACTGAAGCTTTCTTT | CASSPRPTVDTEAFF
TRBJ2-3 | once | TRBD1 | TRBV24-1 | TGTGCCACCAGAAAGGGACAGGGAGTCACAGATACGCAGTATTTT | CATRKGQGVTDTQYF
TRBJ2-7 | NA | TRBD2 | TRBV4-2 | TGTGCCAGCAGCCAAGTGTGGAGCGGGGGGGCAGTCAACGAGCAGTACTTC | CASSQVWSGGAVNEQYF